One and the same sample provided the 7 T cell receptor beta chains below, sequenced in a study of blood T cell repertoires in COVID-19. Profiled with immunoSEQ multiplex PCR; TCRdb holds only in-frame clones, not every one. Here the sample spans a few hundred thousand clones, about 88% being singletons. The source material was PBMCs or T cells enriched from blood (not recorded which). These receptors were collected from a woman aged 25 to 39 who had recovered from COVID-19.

The DNA of the CDR3 is TGTGCCAGCAGTCCCCAAGAGGGGGCGTCCTACGAGCAGTACTTC. This translates into CASSPQEGASYEQYF. This chain connects TRBV28 to TRBJ2-7; 7 bases are shared with TRBD1. In germline, CDR1 is MDHEN, CDR2 SYDVKM. The CDR3 has 15 residues. Trimming at V came to 5 bases and at J to 1 base, leaving 8 bases not matched to a gene.

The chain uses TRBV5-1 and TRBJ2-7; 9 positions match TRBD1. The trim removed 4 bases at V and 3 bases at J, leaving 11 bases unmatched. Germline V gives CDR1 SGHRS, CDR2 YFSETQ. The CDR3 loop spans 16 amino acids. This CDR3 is CASSGTQGATFYEQYF. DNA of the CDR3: TGCGCCAGCAGCGGGACACAGGGGGCGACCTTCTACGAGCAGTACTTC.

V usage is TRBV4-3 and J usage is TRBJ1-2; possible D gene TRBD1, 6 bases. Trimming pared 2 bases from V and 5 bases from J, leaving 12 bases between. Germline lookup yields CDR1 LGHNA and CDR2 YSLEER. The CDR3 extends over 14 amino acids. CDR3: CASSQRDTGYGYTF. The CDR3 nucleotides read TGCGCCAGCAGCCAAAGGGACACCGGTTATGGCTACACCTTC.

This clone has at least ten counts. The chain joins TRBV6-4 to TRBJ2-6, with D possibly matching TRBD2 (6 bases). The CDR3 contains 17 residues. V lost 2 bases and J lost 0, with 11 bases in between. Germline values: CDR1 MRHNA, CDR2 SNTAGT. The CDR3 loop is CASSDGAGSSGANVLTF. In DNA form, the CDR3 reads TGTGCCAGCAGTGACGGGGCGGGAAGCTCTGGGGCCAACGTCCTGACTTTC.

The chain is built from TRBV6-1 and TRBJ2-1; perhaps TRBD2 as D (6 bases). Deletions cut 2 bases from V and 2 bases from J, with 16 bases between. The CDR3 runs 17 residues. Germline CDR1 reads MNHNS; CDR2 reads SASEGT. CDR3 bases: TGTGCCAGCAGTGAAATGGCTAGCGCTCACCCCTACAATGAGCAGTTCTTC. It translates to CASSEMASAHPYNEQFF.

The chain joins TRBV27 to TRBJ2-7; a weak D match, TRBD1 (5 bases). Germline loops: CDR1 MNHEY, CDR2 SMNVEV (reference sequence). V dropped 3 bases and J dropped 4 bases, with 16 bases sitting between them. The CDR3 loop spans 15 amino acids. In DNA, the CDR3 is TGTGCCAGCAGTTTTCAGGAACAGGCCCCATACGAGCAGTACTTC. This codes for CASSFQEQAPYEQYF.

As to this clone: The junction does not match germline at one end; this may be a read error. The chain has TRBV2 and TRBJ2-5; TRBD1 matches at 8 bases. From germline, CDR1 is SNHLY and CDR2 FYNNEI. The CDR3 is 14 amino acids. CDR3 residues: CVSSLDRGQETQYF. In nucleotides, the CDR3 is TGTGTCAGCAGCCTAGACAGGGGCCAAGAGACCCAGTACTTC.